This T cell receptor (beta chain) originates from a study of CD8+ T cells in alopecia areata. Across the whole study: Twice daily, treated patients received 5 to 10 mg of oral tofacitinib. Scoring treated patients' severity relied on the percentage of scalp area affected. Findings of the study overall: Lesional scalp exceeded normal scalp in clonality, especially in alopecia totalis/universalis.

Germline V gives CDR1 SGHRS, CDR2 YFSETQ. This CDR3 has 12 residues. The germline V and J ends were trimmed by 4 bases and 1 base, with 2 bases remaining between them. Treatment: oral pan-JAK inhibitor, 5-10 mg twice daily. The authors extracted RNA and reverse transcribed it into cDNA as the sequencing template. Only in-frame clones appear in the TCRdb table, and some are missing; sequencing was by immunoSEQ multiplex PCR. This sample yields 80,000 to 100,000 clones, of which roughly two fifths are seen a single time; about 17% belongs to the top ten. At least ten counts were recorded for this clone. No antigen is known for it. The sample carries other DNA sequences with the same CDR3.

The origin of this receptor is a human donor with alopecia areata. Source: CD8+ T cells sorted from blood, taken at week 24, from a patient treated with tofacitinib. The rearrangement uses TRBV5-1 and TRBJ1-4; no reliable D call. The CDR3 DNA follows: TGCGCCAGCAGCGAAACTAATGAAAAACTGTTTTTT. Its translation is CASSETNEKLFF.